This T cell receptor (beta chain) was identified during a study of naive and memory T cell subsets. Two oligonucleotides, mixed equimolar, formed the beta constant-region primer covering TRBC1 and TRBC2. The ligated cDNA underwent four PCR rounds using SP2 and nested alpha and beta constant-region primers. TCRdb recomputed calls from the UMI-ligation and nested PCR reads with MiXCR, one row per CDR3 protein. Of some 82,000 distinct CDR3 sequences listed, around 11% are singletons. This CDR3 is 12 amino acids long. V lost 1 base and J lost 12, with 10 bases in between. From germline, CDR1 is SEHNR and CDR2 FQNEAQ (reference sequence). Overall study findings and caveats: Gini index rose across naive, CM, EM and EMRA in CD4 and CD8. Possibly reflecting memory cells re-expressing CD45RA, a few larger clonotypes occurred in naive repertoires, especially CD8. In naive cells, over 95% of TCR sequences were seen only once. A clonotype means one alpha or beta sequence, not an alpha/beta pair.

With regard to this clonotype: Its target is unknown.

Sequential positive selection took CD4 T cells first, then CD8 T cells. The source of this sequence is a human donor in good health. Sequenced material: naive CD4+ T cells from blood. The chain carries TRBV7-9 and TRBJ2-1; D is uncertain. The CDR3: CASSLGHSMQFF. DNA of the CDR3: TGTGCCAGCAGCTTAGGGCACTCCATGCAGTTCTTC.